A selection of T cell receptor beta chains follows, all from one sample in a study of cytomegalovirus exposure and HLA in healthy donors. TCRdb's copy holds only in-frame clones and misses some; the assay was immunoSEQ multiplex PCR. The sample carries more than 150,000 clones, around 82% recorded once. Sequencing was performed on PBMCs. The receptor set was obtained from a woman in her 30s in good health and CMV-seropositive. The CDR3 runs from the conserved cysteine through the conserved F or W. Each record gives: CDR3 length, V gene, CDR3 protein.

>14|TRBV10-2
CASNSIAVGGELFF
>13|TRBV27
CASSPLRGGEQYF
>15|TRBV7-2
CASSLVGTGGHEQYF
>15|TRBV10-3
CAISGTSRSTDTQYF
>14|TRBV7-8
CASSLRQINSPLHF
>18|TRBV27
CASRRRGQGNSGANVLTF
>15|TRBV6-1
CASSDQQDSNQPQHF
>13|TRBV5-6
CASSLGTRETQYF
>16|TRBV5-5
CASSCRLEGLSYEQYF
>17|TRBV4-2
CASSQDERIGYNSPLHF